The present entry profiles one T cell receptor beta chain with its context. What it binds is not known. J gave up 4 bases and V 3 bases, and 5 bases lay outside the gene matches. In germline, CDR1 is SGHTA, CDR2 FQGTGA. The CDR3 is 15 residues long. The PCR was carried out with 60 Vbeta primers and 13 Jbeta primers. The data were produced by immunoSEQ multiplex PCR, yet TCRdb's version contains in-frame clones alone and is incomplete. Of more than 150,000 clones listed, approximately 71% were seen once; the top ten hold around 8%. This specimen belongs to a study of cytomegalovirus exposure and HLA in healthy donors. Study background: Within the Caucasian-associated ancestry cluster were 81% of the roughly 430 genotyped donors. Study-wide results and caveats: It was reported in a later analysis that an Asian-associated ancestry cluster showed fewer N-insertions than the 666-donor mean. A few V segments could not be told apart, such as TRBV6-2 and TRBV6-3, and were left out.

This TCR was recovered from a woman in her thirties or forties in good health and CMV-seropositive. The chain links TRBV7-3 to TRBJ2-1; TRBD1 matches at 8 bases. Sequencing was performed on PBMCs. The CDR3 loop reads CASSLTGDRYNEQFF. The CDR3 nucleotides are TGTGCCAGCAGCTTGACAGGGGATAGATACAATGAGCAGTTCTTC.